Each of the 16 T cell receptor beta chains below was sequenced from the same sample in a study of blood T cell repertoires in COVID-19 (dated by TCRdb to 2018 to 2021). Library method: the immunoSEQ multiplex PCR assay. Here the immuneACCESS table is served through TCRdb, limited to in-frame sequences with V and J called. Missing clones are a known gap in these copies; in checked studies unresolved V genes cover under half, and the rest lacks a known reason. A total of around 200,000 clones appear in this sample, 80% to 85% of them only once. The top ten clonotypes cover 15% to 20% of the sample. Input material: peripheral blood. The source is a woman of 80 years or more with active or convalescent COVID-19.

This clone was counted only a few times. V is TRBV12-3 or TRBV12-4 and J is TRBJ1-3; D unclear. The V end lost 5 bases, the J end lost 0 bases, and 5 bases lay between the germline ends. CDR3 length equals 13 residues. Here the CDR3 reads CASSTVSGNTIYF. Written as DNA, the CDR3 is TGTGCCAGCAGTACAGTCTCTGGAAACACCATATATTTT.

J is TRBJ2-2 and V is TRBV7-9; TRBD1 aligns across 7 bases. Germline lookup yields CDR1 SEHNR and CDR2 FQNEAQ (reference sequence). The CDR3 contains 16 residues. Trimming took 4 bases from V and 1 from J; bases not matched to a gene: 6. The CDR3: CASSSRDRQNTGELFF. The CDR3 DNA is TGTGCCAGCAGCTCTAGGGACAGACAGAACACCGGGGAGCTGTTTTTT.

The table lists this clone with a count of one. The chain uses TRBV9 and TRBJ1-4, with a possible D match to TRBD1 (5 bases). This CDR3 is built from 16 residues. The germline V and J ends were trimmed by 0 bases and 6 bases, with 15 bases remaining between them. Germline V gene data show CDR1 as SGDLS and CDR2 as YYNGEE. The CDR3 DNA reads TGTGCCAGCAGCGTAGCGTCTGAGGGGAGGGATGAAAAACTGTTTTTT. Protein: CASSVASEGRDEKLFF.

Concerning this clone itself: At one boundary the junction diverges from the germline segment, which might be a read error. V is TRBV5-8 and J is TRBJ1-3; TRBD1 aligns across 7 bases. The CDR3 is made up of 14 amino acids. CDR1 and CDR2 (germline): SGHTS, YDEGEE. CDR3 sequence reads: CASSLETGRKTIYF. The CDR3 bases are TGTGCCAGCAGCTTGGAGACAGGGCGAAAGACCATATATTTT.

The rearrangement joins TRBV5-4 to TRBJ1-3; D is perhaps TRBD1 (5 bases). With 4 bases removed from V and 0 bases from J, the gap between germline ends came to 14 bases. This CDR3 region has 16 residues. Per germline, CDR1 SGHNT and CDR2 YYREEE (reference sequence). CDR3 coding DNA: TGTGCCAGCAGCCCCGGGGGTCCCAGCTCTGGAAACACCATATATTTT. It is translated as CASSPGGPSSGNTIYF.

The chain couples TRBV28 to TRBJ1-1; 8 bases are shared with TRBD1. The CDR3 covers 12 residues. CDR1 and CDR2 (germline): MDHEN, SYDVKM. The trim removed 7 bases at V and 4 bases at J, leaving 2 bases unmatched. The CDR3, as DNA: TGTGCCAGCACAACAGGGGGCACTGAAGCTTTCTTT. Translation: CASTTGGTEAFF.

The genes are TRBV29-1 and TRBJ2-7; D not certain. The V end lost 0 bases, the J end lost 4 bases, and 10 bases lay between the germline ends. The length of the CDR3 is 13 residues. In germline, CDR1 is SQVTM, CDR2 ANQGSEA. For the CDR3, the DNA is TGCAGCGTTGAAGATCGCGGAGCTTACGAGCAGTACTTC. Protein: CSVEDRGAYEQYF.

As DNA, the CDR3 is TGTGCCAGCAGTTTCCAGCGGGCCTACGAGCAGTACTTC. Protein product: CASSFQRAYEQYF. The chain couples TRBV6-2 or TRBV6-3 to TRBJ2-7; possible D gene TRBD2, 6 bases. The V gene lost 4 bases and the J gene lost 2 bases, with 9 bases spanning the gap. The CDR3 spans 13 residues. Germline values: CDR1 MNHEY, CDR2 SVGEGT.

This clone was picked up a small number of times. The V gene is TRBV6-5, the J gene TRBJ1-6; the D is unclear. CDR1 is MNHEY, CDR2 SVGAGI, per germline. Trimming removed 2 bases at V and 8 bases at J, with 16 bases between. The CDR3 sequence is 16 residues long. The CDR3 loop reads CASSYDWATQHSPLHF. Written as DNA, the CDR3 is TGTGCCAGCAGTTACGATTGGGCAACTCAACATTCACCCCTCCACTTT.

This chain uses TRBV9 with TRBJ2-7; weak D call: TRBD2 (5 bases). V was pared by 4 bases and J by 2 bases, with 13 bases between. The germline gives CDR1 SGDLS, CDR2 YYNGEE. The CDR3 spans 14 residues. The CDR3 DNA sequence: TGTGCCAGCAGCCCCAGGACTGATACCTACGAGCAGTACTTC. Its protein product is CASSPRTDTYEQYF.

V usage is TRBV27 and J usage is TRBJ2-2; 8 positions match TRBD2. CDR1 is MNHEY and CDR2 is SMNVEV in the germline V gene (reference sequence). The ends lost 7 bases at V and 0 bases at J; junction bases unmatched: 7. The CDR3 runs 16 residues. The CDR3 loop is CASTLLADANTGELFF. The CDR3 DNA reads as TGTGCCAGCACCCTACTAGCGGACGCGAACACCGGGGAGCTGTTTTTT.

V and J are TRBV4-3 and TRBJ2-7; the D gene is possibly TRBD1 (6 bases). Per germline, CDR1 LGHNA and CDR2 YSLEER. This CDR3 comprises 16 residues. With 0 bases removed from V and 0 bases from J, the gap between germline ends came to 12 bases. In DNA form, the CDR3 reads TGCGCCAGCAGCCAAGATCTGGGGGCCCGCTCCTACGAGCAGTACTTC. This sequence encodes CASSQDLGARSYEQYF.

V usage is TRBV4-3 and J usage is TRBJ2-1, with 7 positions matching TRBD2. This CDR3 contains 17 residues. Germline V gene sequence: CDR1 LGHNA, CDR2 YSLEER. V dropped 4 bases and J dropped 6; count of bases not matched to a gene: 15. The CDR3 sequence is CASSPTAGTIRSNEQFF. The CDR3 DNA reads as TGCGCCAGCAGCCCAACAGCCGGGACTATTAGGAGCAATGAGCAGTTCTTC.

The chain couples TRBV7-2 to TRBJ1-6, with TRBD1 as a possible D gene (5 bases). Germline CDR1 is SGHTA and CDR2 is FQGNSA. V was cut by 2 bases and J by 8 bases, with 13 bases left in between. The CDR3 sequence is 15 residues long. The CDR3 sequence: CASSLSQARDSPLHF. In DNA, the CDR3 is TGTGCCAGCAGCTTATCCCAGGCCAGGGATTCACCCCTCCACTTT. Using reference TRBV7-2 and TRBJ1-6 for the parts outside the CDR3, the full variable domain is GAGVSQSPSNKVTEKGKDVELRCDPISGHTALYWYRQSLGQGLEFLIYFQGNSAPDKSGLPSDRFSAERTGGSVSTLTIQRTQQEDSAVYLCASSLSQARDSPLHFGNGTRLTVT.

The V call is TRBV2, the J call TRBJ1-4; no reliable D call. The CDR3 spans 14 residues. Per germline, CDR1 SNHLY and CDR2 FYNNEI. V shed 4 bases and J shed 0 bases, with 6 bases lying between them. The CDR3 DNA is TGTGCCAGCAGTGCGACAACAACTAATGAAAAACTGTTTTTT. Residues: CASSATTTNEKLFF.

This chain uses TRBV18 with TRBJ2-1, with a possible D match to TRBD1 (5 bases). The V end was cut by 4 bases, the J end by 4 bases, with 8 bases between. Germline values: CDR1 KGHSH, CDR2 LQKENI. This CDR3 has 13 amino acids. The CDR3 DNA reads TGTGCCAGCTCACAAGGACAATACAATGAGCAGTTCTTC. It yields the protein CASSQGQYNEQFF.